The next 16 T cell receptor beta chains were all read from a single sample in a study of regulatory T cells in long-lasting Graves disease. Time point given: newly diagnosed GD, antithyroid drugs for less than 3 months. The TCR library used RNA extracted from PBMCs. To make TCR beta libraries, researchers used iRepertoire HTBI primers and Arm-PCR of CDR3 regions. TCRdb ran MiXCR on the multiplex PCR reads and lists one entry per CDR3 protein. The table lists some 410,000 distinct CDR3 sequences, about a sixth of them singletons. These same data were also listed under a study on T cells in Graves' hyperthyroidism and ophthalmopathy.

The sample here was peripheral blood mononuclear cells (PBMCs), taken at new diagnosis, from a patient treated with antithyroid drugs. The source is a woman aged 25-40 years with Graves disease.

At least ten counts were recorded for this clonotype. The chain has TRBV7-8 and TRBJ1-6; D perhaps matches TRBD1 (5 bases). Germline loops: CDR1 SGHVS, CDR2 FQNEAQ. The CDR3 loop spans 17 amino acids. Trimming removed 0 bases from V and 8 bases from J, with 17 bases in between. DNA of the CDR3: TGTGCCAGCAGCTTAGCTGGGGCCGGGACTCTCGATTCACCCCTCCACTTT. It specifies CASSLAGAGTLDSPLHF.

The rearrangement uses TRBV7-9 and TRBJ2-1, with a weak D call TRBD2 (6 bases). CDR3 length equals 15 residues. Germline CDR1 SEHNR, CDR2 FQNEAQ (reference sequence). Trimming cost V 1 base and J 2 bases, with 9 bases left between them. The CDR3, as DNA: TGTGCCAGCAGCTTAGTTACGGGAGCCTACAATGAGCAGTTCTTC. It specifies CASSLVTGAYNEQFF.

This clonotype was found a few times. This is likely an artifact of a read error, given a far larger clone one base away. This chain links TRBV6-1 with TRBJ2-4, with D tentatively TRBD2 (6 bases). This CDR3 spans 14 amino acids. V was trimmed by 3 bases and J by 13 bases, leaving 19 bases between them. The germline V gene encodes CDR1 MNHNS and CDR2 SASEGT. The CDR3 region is CASSDGGVFDEQYF. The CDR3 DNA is TGTGCCAGCAGTGACGGAGGGGTCTTCGATGAGCAGTACTTC.

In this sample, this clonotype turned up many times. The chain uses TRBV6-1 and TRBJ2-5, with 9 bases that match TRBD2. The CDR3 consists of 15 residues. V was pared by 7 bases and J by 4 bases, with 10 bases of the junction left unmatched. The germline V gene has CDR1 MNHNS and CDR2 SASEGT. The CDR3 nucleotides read TGTGCCAGCAAGATCAATAGCGGGAGAGGAGAGACCCAGTACTTC. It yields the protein CASKINSGRGETQYF.

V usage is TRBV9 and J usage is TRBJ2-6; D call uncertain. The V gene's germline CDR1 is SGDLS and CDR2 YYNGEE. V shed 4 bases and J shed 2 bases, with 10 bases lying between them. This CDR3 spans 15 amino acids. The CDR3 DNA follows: TGTGCCAGCAGCAGTCTTACTCCTGGGGCCAACGTCCTGACTTTC. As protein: CASSSLTPGANVLTF.

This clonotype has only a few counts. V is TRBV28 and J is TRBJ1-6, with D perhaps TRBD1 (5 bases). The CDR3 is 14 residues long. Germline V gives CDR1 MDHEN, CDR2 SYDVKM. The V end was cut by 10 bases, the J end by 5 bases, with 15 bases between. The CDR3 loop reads CATYGARNNSPLHF. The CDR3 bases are TGTGCCACATACGGGGCGAGGAATAATTCACCCCTCCACTTT.

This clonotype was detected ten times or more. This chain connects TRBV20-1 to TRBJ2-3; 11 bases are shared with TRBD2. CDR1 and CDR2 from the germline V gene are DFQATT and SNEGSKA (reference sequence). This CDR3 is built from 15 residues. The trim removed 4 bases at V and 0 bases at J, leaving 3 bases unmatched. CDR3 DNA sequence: TGCAGTGCTACCCGGACTAGCGGGAGCACAGATACGCAGTATTTT. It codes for CSATRTSGSTDTQYF.

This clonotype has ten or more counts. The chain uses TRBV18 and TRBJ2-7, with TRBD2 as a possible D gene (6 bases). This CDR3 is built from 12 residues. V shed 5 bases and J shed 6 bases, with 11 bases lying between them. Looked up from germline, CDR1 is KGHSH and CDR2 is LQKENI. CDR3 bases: TGTGCCAGCTCAGGGTCGGGGGTCGAGCAGTACTTC. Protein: CASSGSGVEQYF.

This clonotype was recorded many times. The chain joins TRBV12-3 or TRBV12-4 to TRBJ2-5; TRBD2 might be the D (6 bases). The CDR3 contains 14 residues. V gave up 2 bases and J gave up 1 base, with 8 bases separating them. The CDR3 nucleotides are TGTGCCAGCAGTTTATGGAGGGTCCAAGAGACCCAGTACTTC. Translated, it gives CASSLWRVQETQYF.

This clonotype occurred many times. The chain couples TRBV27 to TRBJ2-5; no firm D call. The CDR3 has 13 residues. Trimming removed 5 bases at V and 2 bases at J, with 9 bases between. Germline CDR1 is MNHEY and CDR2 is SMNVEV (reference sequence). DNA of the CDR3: TGTGCCAGCAGTCCCTGGTCTCAAGAGACCCAGTACTTC. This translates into CASSPWSQETQYF.

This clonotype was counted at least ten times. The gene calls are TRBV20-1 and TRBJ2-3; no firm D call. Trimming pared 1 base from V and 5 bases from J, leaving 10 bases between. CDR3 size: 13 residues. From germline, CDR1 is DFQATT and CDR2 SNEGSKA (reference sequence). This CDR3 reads CSARAPRQDTQYF. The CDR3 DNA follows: TGCAGTGCTAGAGCCCCTAGACAAGATACGCAGTATTTT.

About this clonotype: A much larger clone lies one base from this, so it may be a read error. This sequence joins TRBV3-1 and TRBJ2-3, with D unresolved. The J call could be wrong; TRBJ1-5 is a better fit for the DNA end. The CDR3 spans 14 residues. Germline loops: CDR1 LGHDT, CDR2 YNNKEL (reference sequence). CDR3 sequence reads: CASSQRERADTQHF. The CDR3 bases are TGTGCCAGCAGCCAGCGGGAGCGCGCAGATACGCAGCATTTT.

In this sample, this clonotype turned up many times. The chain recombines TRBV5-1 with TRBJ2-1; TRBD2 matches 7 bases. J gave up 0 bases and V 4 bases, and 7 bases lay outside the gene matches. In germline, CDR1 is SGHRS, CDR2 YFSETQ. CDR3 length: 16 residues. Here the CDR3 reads CASSDSSGSSYNEQFF. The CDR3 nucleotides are TGCGCCAGCAGCGATTCTAGCGGAAGCTCCTACAATGAGCAGTTCTTC.

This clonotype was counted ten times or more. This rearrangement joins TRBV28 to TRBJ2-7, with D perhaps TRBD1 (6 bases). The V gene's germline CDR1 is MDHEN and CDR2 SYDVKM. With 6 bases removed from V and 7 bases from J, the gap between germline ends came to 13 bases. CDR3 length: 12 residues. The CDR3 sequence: CASRPQGLEQYF. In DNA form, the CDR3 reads TGTGCCAGCAGACCGCAGGGGCTTGAGCAGTACTTC.

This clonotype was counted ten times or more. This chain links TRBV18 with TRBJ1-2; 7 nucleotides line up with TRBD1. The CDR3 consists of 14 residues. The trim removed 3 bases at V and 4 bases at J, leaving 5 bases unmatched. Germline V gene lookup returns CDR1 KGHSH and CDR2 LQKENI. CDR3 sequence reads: CASSPTGQPYGYTF. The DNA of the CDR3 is TGTGCCAGCTCACCGACGGGACAGCCCTATGGCTACACCTTC.

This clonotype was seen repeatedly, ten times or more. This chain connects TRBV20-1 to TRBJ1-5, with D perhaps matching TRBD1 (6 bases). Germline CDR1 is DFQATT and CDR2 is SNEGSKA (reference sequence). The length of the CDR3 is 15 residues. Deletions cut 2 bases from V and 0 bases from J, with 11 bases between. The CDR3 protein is CSARRGGGSNQPQHF. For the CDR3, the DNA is TGCAGTGCTAGACGGGGGGGCGGTAGCAATCAGCCCCAGCATTTT.